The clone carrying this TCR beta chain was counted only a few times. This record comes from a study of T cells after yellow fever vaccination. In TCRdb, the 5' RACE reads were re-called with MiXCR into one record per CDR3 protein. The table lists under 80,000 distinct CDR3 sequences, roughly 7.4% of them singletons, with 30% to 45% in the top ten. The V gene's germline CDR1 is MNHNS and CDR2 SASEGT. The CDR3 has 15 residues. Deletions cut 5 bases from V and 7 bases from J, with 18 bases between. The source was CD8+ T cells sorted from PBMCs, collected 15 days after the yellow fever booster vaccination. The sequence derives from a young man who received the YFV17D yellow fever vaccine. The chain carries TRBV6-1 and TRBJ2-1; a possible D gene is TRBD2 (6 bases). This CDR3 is CASSPGTSLANEQFF. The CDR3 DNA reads TGTGCCAGCAGTCCTGGGACTTCCCTCGCGAATGAGCAGTTCTTC.